The 17 T cell receptor beta chains listed next were all sequenced from one sample in a study of metastatic and nonmetastatic thyroid tumors. TCRdb re-analyzed the PCR reads using MiXCR. The data contain 26,000 or so clones, roughly 4% of them seen just once; the ten biggest clones take up roughly 3.1%. Treatment of any kind had been given to no patient before thyroid surgery. Sequencing was performed on blood. These receptors all come from a male donor with papillary thyroid cancer or a benign thyroid nodule (not recorded which). Some clones in this sample may be carry-over from other donors' samples.

This clone is deemed medium-sized (0.01 to 0.1%). J is TRBJ2-7 and V is TRBV6-1; D remains ambiguous. Trimming pared 5 bases from V and 3 bases from J, leaving 8 bases between. Germline CDR1 and CDR2: MNHNS and SASEGT. The CDR3 has 12 residues. This CDR3 reads CASSSHNYEQYF. CDR3 nucleotides: TGTGCCAGCAGTTCTCATAACTACGAGCAGTACTTC.

This chain links TRBV20-1 with TRBJ1-2; no clear D. This CDR3 has 13 residues. Trimming shortened V by 6 bases and J by 4 bases, and 15 bases separated the two germline ends. Germline V CDR1 and CDR2: DFQATT, SNEGSKA (reference sequence). The CDR3 loop is CSARTESLYGYTF. DNA for the CDR3: TGCAGTGCCAGAACAGAGTCGCTCTATGGCTACACCTTC.

This chain uses TRBV5-1 with TRBJ2-7; possibly TRBD1 or TRBD2 for D (5 bases each). Germline CDR1 SGHRS, CDR2 YFSETQ. The CDR3 extends over 14 amino acids. The V end was cut by 4 bases, the J end by 6 bases, with 17 bases between. The CDR3 sequence: CASSPGRSASEQYF. The CDR3 DNA reads as TGCGCCAGCAGCCCGGGACGGTCGGCTTCCGAGCAGTACTTC. Combining the CDR3 with reference TRBV5-1 and TRBJ2-7 gives the whole variable domain KAGVTQTPRYLIKTRGQQVTLSCSPISGHRSVSWYQQTPGQGLQFLFEYFSETQRNKGNFPGRFSGRQFSNSRSEMNVSTLELGDSALYLCASSPGRSASEQYFGPGTRLTVT.

This clone showed up many times. This chain uses TRBV19 with TRBJ2-7, with TRBD1 matching 7 bases. V was pared by 6 bases and J by 2 bases, with 7 bases of the junction left unmatched. Germline assignment: CDR1 LNHDA and CDR2 SQIVND (reference sequence). This CDR3 has 14 residues. CDR3 protein: CASRTRDSPYEQYF. The CDR3 DNA reads as TGTGCCAGTAGGACCCGGGACAGTCCCTACGAGCAGTACTTC.

Many counts were recorded for this clone. CDR3: CASSSPRGPDTQYF. The DNA of the CDR3 is TGTGCCAGCAGCTCACCCAGGGGTCCGGATACGCAGTATTTT. This chain uses TRBV5-6 with TRBJ2-3; possible D gene TRBD1, 6 bases. The germline CDR1 and CDR2 sequences are SGHDT and YYEEEE. The CDR3 is 14 residues long. V was trimmed by 3 bases and J by 6 bases, leaving 14 bases between them.

This clone was seen a handful of times. CDR3 residues: CASSIDRGLGLGNQPQHF. DNA of the CDR3: TGTGCCAGTAGTATAGATCGGGGGTTGGGGTTGGGGAATCAGCCCCAGCATTTT. The chain has TRBV19 and TRBJ1-5; TRBD1 might be the D (5 bases). This CDR3 has 18 amino acids. Germline CDR1 is LNHDA and CDR2 is SQIVND (reference sequence). Trimming took off 0 bases at V and 4 bases at J, with 19 bases between the two ends. The variable domain in full, completed from reference TRBV19 and TRBJ1-5, reads DGGITQSPKYLFRKEGQNVTLSCEQNLNHDAMYWYRQDPGQGLRLIYYSQIVNDFQKGDIAEGYSVSREKKESFPLTVTSAQKNPTAFYLCASSIDRGLGLGNQPQHFGDGTRLSIL.

The chain has TRBV5-1 and TRBJ2-2; 7 bases agree with TRBD1. This CDR3 contains 16 residues. Unmatched junction bases numbered 2, after V lost 0 bases and J lost 0 bases. Germline loops: CDR1 SGHRS, CDR2 YFSETQ. CDR3 protein: CASSLEGGANTGELFF. As DNA, the CDR3 is TGCGCCAGCAGCTTGGAAGGGGGCGCGAACACCGGGGAGCTGTTTTTT.

V is TRBV12-5 and J is TRBJ2-1; 8 nucleotides line up with TRBD2. The CDR3 loop spans 17 amino acids. The germline V gene encodes CDR1 LGHNT and CDR2 FRNRAP. V shed 3 bases, J shed 5 bases, and the junction held 12 bases outside the gene matches. The CDR3 bases are TGTGCTAGTGGTTTCCTCCCGGGACTAGAGGGGAACAATGAGCAGTTCTTC. Translation: CASGFLPGLEGNNEQFF.

The chain joins TRBV6-4 to TRBJ2-2; no definite D call. There are 13 residues in the CDR3. V was pared by 5 bases and J by 7 bases, with 11 bases between. The germline V gene has CDR1 MRHNA and CDR2 SNTAGT. The CDR3 sequence is CASSSSVFGELFF. DNA for the CDR3: TGTGCCAGCAGTTCGAGCGTCTTCGGGGAGCTGTTTTTT.

This clone showed up many times. The sample carries other DNA sequences with the same CDR3. CDR3 region: CATSDFARYEQYF. The CDR3 nucleotides are TGTGCCACCAGTGATTTTGCCCGCTACGAGCAGTACTTC. V usage is TRBV24-1 and J usage is TRBJ2-7; D remains ambiguous. Trimming removed 1 base at V and 3 bases at J, with 6 bases between. This CDR3 is 13 amino acids long. Germline CDR1 KGHDR, CDR2 SFDVKD.

This clone was observed a handful of times. The J gene is TRBJ1-1, the V gene TRBV20-1, with D hard to call. The CDR3 runs 16 residues. Deletions cut 3 bases from V and 0 bases from J, with 17 bases between. Looked up from germline, CDR1 is DFQATT and CDR2 is SNEGSKA (reference sequence). CDR3 bases: TGCAGTGCTAGCCTCAGCGGCCGAAGCTTGAACACTGAAGCTTTCTTT. Translation: CSASLSGRSLNTEAFF.

This clone was observed at least ten times. The gene calls are TRBV13 and TRBJ1-1, with D uncertain. The CDR3 spans 13 residues. V lost 7 bases and J 7 bases, leaving 16 bases between the germline ends. CDR1 is PRHDT and CDR2 is FYEKMQ in the germline V gene (reference sequence). The CDR3 sequence: CASTQDRPNEAFF. The CDR3, as DNA: TGTGCCAGCACTCAGGATAGGCCCAATGAAGCTTTCTTT.

This clone was seen more than once but under ten times. The chain has TRBV5-1 and TRBJ2-7; D gene uncertain. Between the trimmed V and J ends, which lost 0 bases and 3 bases, there was a span of 7 bases. CDR1 and CDR2 from the germline V gene are SGHRS and YFSETQ. The CDR3 has 13 amino acids. The CDR3 loop reads CASSLGPFYEQYF. DNA for the CDR3: TGCGCCAGCAGCTTGGGGCCTTTCTACGAGCAGTACTTC.

This clone was recorded a few times. One base away lies a much larger clone, so this may be a sequencing read error. The sample contains more than one DNA sequence encoding this CDR3. The V call is TRBV4-1, the J call TRBJ2-1; a weak D match, TRBD2 (6 bases). CDR3 length: 16 residues. Trimming took off 5 bases at V and 1 base at J, with 15 bases between the two ends. Germline-derived CDR1 and CDR2 are MGHRA and YSYEKL. The CDR3 sequence: CASSKAVRGSYNEQFF. The DNA of the CDR3 is TGCGCCAGCAGCAAGGCCGTGCGGGGTTCCTACAATGAGCAGTTCTTC.

CDR3: CASSLGDGDYGYTF. The CDR3 DNA follows: TGCGCCAGCAGCTTGGGCGACGGGGACTATGGCTACACCTTC. The rearrangement links TRBV5-1 to TRBJ1-2; D call uncertain. The CDR3 runs 14 residues. Germline-derived CDR1 and CDR2 are SGHRS and YFSETQ. Trimming left V 0 bases short and J 3 bases short, with 9 bases between.

This clone was counted a few times. The CDR3 DNA reads as TGTGCCAGTAGTCGGGAACTAGCGCAAGAGACCCAGTACTTC. It encodes CASSRELAQETQYF. V gene TRBV19 combines with J gene TRBJ2-5; the match to TRBD2 covers 7 bases. CDR1 is LNHDA, CDR2 SQIVND, per germline (reference sequence). J was trimmed by 2 bases and V by 5 bases; bases with no gene match: 5. This CDR3 has 14 residues.

In this sample, this clone turned up many times. The chain joins TRBV5-1 to TRBJ1-1; D call uncertain. V was trimmed by 4 bases and J by 0 bases, leaving 10 bases between them. Germline V gives CDR1 SGHRS, CDR2 YFSETQ. The CDR3 contains 14 residues. In DNA form, the CDR3 reads TGCGCCAGCAGCCCTAGGCCCCTGAACACTGAAGCTTTCTTT. This sequence encodes CASSPRPLNTEAFF.